This TCR beta chain appears in the sequencing data of a study of OX40 agonist ivuxolimab in advanced cancers. At the level of the study: Checkpoint inhibitors had been given previously to roughly 40% of patients. Whole-study results and caveats: Expanded clones were, on average, more numerous among CD8+ T cells than CD4+. People who partly responded at 0.1-3.0 mg/kg had some of the least clonal expansion seen. At 0.1 to 3.0 mg/kg, clonal expansion of CD4+ and CD8+ blood T cells had occurred by week 6.

Sequenced by immunoSEQ multiplex PCR; TCRdb stores in-frame clones only, minus some. The data show some 58,000 clones, with over 80% seen just once and about 3.7% held by the top ten. This clone was detected a few times. The antigen remains unidentified. The same CDR3 arises from other DNA sequences in this sample as well. This TCR derives from an adult with an advanced solid tumor such as melanoma, head and neck, liver or kidney cancer. The material sequenced was CD4+ or CD8+ T cells sorted from blood, taken in a trial of the OX40 agonist ivuxolimab.

CDR3 region: CASSYTGSRNQPQHF. DNA for the CDR3: TGTGCCAGCAGTTACACAGGGAGCCGCAATCAGCCCCAGCATTTT. The chain combines TRBV6-6 with TRBJ1-5; TRBD1 is a possible D gene (6 bases). This CDR3 region has 15 residues. CDR1 is MNHNY, CDR2 SVGAGI, per germline (reference sequence). V lost 2 bases and J 2 bases, leaving 10 bases between the germline ends.